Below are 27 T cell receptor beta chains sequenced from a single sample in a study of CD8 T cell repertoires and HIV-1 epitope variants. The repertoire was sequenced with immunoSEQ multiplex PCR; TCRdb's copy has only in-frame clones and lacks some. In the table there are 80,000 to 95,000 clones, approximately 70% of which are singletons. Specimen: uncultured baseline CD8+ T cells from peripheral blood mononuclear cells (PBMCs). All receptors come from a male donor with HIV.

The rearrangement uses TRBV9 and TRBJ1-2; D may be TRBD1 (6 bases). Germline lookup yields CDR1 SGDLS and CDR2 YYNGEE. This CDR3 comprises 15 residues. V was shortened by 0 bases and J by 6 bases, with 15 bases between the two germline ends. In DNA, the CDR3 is TGTGCCAGCAGCGTAGACCCGGACAGTGTAAATGGCTACACCTTC. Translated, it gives CASSVDPDSVNGYTF.

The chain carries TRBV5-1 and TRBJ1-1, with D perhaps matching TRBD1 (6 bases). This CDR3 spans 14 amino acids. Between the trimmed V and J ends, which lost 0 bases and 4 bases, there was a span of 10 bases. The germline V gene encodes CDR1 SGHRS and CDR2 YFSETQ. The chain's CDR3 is CASSLVTGSTEAFF. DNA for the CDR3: TGCGCCAGCAGCTTGGTTACAGGGTCCACTGAAGCTTTCTTT.

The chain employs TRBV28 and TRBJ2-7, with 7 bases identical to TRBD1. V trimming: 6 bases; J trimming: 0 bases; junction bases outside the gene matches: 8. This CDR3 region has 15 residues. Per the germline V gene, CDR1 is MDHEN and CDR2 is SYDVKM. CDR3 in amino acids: CASREMGQNSYEQYF. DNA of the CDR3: TGTGCCAGCAGAGAAATGGGACAGAACTCCTACGAGCAGTACTTC. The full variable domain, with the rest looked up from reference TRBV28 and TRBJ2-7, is DVKVTQSSRYLVKRTGEKVFLECVQDMDHENMFWYRQDPGLGLRLIYFSYDVKMKEKGDIPEGYSVSREKKERFSLILESASTNQTSMYLCASREMGQNSYEQYFGPGTRLTVT.

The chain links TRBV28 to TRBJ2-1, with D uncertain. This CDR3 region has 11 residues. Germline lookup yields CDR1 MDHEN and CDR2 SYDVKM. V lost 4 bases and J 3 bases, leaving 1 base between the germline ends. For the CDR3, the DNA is TGTGCCAGCAGTTACTACAATGAGCAGTTCTTC. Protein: CASSYYNEQFF.

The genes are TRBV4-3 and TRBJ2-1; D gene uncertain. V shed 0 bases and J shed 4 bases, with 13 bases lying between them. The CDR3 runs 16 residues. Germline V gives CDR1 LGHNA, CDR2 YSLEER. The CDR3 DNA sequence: TGCGCCAGCAGCCAAGATTCGGCGTCGGAGTACAATGAGCAGTTCTTC. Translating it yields CASSQDSASEYNEQFF.

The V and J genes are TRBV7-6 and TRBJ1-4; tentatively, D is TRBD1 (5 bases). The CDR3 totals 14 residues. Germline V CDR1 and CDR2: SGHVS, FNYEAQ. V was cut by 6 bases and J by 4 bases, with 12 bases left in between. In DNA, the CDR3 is TGTGCCAGCAGTGCAGGGTGGGATAATGAAAAACTGTTTTTT. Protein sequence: CASSAGWDNEKLFF.

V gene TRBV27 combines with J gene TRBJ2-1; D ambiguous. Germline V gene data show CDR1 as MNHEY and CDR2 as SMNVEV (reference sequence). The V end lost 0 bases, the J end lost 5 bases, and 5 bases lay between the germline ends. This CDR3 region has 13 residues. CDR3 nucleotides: TGTGCCAGCAGTTTATCCGTTAACAATGAGCAGTTCTTC. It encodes CASSLSVNNEQFF.

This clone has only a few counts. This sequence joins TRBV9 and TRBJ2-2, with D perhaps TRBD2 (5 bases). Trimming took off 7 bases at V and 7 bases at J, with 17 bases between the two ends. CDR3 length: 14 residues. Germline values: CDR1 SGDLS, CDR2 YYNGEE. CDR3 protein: CASDRLAADGELFF. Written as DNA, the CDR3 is TGTGCCAGCGATCGCCTAGCTGCTGACGGGGAGCTGTTTTTT.

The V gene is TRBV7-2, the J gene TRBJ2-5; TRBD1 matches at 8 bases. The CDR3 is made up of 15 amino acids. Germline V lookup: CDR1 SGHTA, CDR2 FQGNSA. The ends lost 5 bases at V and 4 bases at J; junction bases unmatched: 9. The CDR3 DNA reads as TGTGCCAGCAGCCCCTTAGACAGGGGACGAGAGACCCAGTACTTC. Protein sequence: CASSPLDRGRETQYF.

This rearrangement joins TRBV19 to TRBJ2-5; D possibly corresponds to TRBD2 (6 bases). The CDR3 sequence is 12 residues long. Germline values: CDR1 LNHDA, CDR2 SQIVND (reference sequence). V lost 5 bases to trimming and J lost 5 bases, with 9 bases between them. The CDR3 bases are TGTGCCAGTAGTGGAGGGGATGAGACCCAGTACTTC. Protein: CASSGGDETQYF.

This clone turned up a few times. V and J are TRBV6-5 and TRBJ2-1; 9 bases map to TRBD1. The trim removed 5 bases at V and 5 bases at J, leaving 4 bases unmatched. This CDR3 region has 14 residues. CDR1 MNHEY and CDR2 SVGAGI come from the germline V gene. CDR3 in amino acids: CASSTRDRDNEQFF. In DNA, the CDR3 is TGTGCCAGCAGTACCCGGGACAGGGACAATGAGCAGTTCTTC.

The CDR3 DNA reads as TGCGCCAGCAGCCCAGGGATGAACACTGAAGCTTTCTTT. It translates to CASSPGMNTEAFF. The chain couples TRBV4-3 to TRBJ1-1, with D perhaps matching TRBD1 (5 bases). Trimming took 4 bases from V and 0 from J, leaving 6 bases between them. Germline CDR1 and CDR2: LGHNA and YSLEER. The CDR3 length is 13 residues.

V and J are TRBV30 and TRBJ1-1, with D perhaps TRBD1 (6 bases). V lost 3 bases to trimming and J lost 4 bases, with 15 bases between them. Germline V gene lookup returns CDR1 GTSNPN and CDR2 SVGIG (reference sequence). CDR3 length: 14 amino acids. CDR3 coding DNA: TGTGCCTGGAGGGGCCCAAACAGGGTCACTGAAGCTTTCTTT. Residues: CAWRGPNRVTEAFF.

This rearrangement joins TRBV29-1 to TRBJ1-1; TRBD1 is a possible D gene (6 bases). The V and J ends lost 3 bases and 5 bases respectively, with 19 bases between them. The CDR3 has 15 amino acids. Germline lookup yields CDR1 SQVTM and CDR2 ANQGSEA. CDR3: CSVDKGVPKGTEAFF. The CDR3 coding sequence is TGCAGCGTTGATAAGGGGGTTCCGAAAGGGACTGAAGCTTTCTTT. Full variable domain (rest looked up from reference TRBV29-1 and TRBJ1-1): SAVISQKPSRDICQRGTSLTIQCQVDSQVTMMFWYRQQPGQSLTLIATANQGSEATYESGFVIDKFPISRPNLTFSTLTVSNMSPEDSSIYLCSVDKGVPKGTEAFFGQGTRLTVV.

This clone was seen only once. The CDR3 bases are TGTGCCAGCTTGGGACAGGGAGAGACCCAGTACTTC. Its translation is CASLGQGETQYF. The chain employs TRBV7-9 and TRBJ2-5; 9 bases map to TRBD1. Trimming took 8 bases from V and 4 from J; bases not matched to a gene: 2. Germline V gene sequence: CDR1 SEHNR, CDR2 FQNEAQ (reference sequence). CDR3 size: 12 residues. Complete variable domain (other parts from reference TRBV7-9 and TRBJ2-5): DTGVSQNPRHKITKRGQNVTFRCDPISEHNRLYWYRQTLGQGPEFLTYFQNEAQLEKSRLLSDRFSAERPKGSFSTLEIQRTEQGDSAMYLCASLGQGETQYFGPGTRLLVL.

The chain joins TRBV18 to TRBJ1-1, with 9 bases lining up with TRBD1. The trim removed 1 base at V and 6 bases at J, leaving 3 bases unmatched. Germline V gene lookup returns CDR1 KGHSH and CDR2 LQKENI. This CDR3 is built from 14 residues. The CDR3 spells CASSPRQGVSEAFF. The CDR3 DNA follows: TGTGCCAGCTCACCACGACAGGGGGTTTCTGAAGCTTTCTTT.

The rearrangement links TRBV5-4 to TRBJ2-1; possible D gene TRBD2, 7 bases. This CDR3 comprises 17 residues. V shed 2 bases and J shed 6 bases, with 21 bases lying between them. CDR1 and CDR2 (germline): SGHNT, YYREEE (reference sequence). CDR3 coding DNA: TGTGCCAGCAGCTTAGGCGGGTGGTGGGGGGGCCTCAATGAGCAGTTCTTC. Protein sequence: CASSLGGWWGGLNEQFF.

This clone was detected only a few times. The DNA for the CDR3 is TGTGCCAGCATCGGTTCTAGCGACTACGAGCAGTACTTC. This codes for CASIGSSDYEQYF. V is TRBV28 and J is TRBJ2-7, with TRBD2 as a possible D gene (6 bases). Trimming stripped 7 bases from V and 3 bases from J, with 13 bases between. The CDR3 extends over 13 amino acids. CDR1 is MDHEN, CDR2 SYDVKM, per germline.

The CDR3 DNA sequence: TGTGCCACCAGCAGAGGAAGAGAGAAAGGAGAGACCCAGTACTTC. It codes for CATSRGREKGETQYF. The J gene is TRBJ2-5, the V gene TRBV15; the D is unclear. Trimming cost V 1 base and J 4 bases, with 13 bases left between them. The CDR3 length is 15 residues. Looked up from germline, CDR1 is LNHNV and CDR2 is YYDKDF (reference sequence).

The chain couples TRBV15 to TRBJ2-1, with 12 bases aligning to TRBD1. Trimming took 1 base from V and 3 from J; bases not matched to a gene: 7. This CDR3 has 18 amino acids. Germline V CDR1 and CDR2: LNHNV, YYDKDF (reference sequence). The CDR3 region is CATSRAQGTGGSYNEQFF. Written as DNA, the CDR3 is TGTGCCACCAGCAGAGCCCAAGGGACAGGGGGCAGCTACAATGAGCAGTTCTTC.

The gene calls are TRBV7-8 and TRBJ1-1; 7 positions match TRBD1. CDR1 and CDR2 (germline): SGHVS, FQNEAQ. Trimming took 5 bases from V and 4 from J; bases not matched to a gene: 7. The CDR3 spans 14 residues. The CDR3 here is CASSAYAGGTEAFF. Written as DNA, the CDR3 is TGTGCCAGCAGCGCATACGCAGGGGGCACTGAAGCTTTCTTT.

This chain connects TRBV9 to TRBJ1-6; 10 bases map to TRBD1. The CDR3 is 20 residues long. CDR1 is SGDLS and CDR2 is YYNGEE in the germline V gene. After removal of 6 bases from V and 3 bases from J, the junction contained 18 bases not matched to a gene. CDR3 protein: CASTRRQPGQGILYNSPLHF. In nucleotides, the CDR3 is TGTGCCAGCACCCGAAGACAACCGGGACAGGGGATCCTCTATAATTCACCCCTCCACTTT.

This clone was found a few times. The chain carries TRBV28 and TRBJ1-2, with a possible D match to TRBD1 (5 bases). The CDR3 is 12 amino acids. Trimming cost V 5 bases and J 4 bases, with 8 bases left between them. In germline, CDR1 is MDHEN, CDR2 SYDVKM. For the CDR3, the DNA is TGTGCCAGCAGTCGGGGGATCTATGGCTACACCTTC. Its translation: CASSRGIYGYTF.

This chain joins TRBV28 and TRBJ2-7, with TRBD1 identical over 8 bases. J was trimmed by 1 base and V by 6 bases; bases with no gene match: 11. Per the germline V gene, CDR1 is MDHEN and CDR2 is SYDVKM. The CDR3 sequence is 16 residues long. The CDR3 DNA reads TGTGCCAGCAGACTCAGGACGGGACAGGCTTCCTACGAGCAGTACTTC. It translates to CASRLRTGQASYEQYF.

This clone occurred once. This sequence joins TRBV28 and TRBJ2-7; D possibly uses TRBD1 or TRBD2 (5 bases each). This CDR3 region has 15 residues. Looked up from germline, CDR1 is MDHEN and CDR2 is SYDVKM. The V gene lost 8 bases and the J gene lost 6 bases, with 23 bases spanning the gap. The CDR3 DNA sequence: TGTGCCAGCCAACCCAGGGTAGCGCAGGGCCCCGAGCAGTACTTC. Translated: CASQPRVAQGPEQYF.

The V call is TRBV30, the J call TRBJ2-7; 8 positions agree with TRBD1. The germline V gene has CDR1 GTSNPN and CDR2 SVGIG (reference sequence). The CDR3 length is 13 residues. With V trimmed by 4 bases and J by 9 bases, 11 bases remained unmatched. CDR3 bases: TGTGCCTGGACCGGGACAGGCAGCTTTGTGCAGTACTTC. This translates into CAWTGTGSFVQYF.

CDR3 loop: CASCRGGSYNEQFF. CDR3 coding DNA: TGTGCCAGCTGCCGAGGGGGATCCTACAATGAGCAGTTCTTC. V and J are TRBV28 and TRBJ2-1, with a possible D match to TRBD1 (6 bases). Trimming pared 8 bases from V and 1 base from J, leaving 12 bases between. CDR3 size: 14 residues. Germline assignment: CDR1 MDHEN and CDR2 SYDVKM.